One and the same sample provided the 29 T cell receptor beta chains below, sequenced in a study of tumor-infiltrating lymphocytes in primary liver carcinoma. Starting material for RNA and DNA co-extraction consisted of about 17-32 mg of unsorted bulk tissue. The authors made TCR beta cDNA from approximately 500 ng total RNA with a constant-region primer. Generation of the TCR beta libraries relied on three nested multiplex PCR rounds using slightly modified ARM-PCR. Researchers ran the first two PCR rounds for roughly 11 cycles each with TRBV1-TRBV30 forward primers and a C-beta reverse primer. MiXCR, run by TCRdb on the multiplex PCR reads, gives a single entry per CDR3 protein. The table records 90,000 to 150,000 distinct CDR3 sequences, about two thirds of them present only once. The sequenced sample was tumor-adjacent normal liver tissue. Receptors were obtained from a woman aged 55-70 years with primary liver carcinoma and hepatitis B virus infection.

To note about this clonotype: A read error may explain this, as a much larger clone is one base away. The rearrangement joins TRBV28 to TRBJ1-2, with TRBD1 matching 7 bases. The CDR3 is 12 amino acids. Germline CDR1 is MDHEN and CDR2 is SYDVKM. CDR3 protein: CDSQTHRGGYTF. The CDR3 DNA sequence: TGTGACAGCCAAACTCACAGGGGTGGCTACACCTTC.

The V gene is TRBV29-1, the J gene TRBJ2-5; the match to TRBD1 covers 8 bases. J was trimmed by 3 bases and V by 8 bases; bases with no gene match: 8. The CDR3 runs 13 residues. CDR1 and CDR2 from the germline V gene are SQVTM and ANQGSEA. In DNA form, the CDR3 reads TGCAGCATTGGGACAGGTGGCAAAGAGACCCAGTACTTC. Encoded protein: CSIGTGGKETQYF.

On this clonotype itself: Germline and junction disagree at one end, which may indicate a read error. The chain combines TRBV4-1 with TRBJ2-7; D is ambiguous. Germline assignment: CDR1 MGHRA and CDR2 YSYEKL. This CDR3 has 14 residues. The CDR3 DNA is TGCGCCAGCAGCCGCCAGACAAGCTCCTACAAGCAGTACTTC. Encoded protein: CASSRQTSSYKQYF.

The V call is TRBV6-6, the J call TRBJ2-2; 7 nucleotides line up with TRBD2. CDR1 and CDR2 from the germline V gene are MNHNY and SVGAGI (reference sequence). J gave up 1 base and V 5 bases, and 16 bases lay outside the gene matches. The CDR3 consists of 19 residues. The CDR3 DNA is TGTGCCAGCAGTCGGATGGGACTGGCGGGAGAACAGAACACCGGGGAGCTGTTTTTT. Amino acids: CASSRMGLAGEQNTGELFF.

Worth noting for this clonotype: Relative to the germline gene, one junction end is altered; a read error may explain this. V is TRBV11-2 and J is TRBJ2-7, with D unresolved. The germline CDR1 and CDR2 sequences are SGHAT and FQNNGV. The CDR3 is made up of 11 amino acids. CDR3 region: CASSSVNSLEF. DNA for the CDR3: TGCGCCAGCAGTTCGGTTAACTCCCTGGAGTTC.

The CDR3 DNA reads TGTGCCAGCAGCCTAAAACTCACAGCAAACACCGGGGAGCTGTTTTTT. It encodes CASSLKLTANTGELFF. The rearrangement links TRBV14 to TRBJ2-2; D gene ambiguous. The V gene's germline CDR1 is SGHDN and CDR2 FVKESK. The CDR3 spans 16 residues. The V gene lost 4 bases and the J gene lost 2 bases, with 14 bases spanning the gap.

This clonotype was observed at least ten times. The V gene is TRBV10-2, the J gene TRBJ1-1; 9 nucleotides align to TRBD1. This CDR3 has 14 amino acids. V shed 7 bases and J 2 bases; nucleotides not matched to a gene: 5. The germline gives CDR1 WSHSY, CDR2 SAAADI. The chain's CDR3 is CASKEDRGNTEAFF. Here the CDR3 DNA reads TGCGCCAGCAAGGAGGACAGGGGAAACACTGAAGCTTTCTTT.

The count of this clonotype is one. The gene calls are TRBV14 and TRBJ2-1; 8 bases are shared with TRBD2. The length of the CDR3 is 16 residues. J gave up 9 bases and V 3 bases, and 13 bases lay outside the gene matches. Germline assignment: CDR1 SGHDN and CDR2 FVKESK. The CDR3 protein is CASSQDRTSRSCEQFF. The CDR3 nucleotides are TGTGCCAGCAGCCAGGACCGGACTAGCAGGAGTTGTGAGCAGTTCTTC.

In regard to this clonotype: This may come from a read error, since a much larger clone is one base off. In this CDR3 the conserved last residue, phenylalanine or tryptophan, is missing, so a read error is likely. This chain joins TRBV28 and TRBJ1-5, with unresolved D. Per the germline V gene, CDR1 is MDHEN and CDR2 is SYDVKM. V was pared by 3 bases and J by 5 bases, with 2 bases between. This CDR3 is built from 11 residues. CDR3 protein: CASSFDQPQHL. The DNA for the CDR3 is TGTGCCAGCAGTTTTGATCAGCCCCAGCATCTT.

The genes are TRBV18 and TRBJ2-1; 7 bases line up with TRBD1. The CDR3 loop spans 14 amino acids. The V gene's germline CDR1 is KGHSH and CDR2 LQKENI. J was trimmed by 5 bases and V by 3 bases; bases with no gene match: 4. CDR3 loop: CASSPLTGNNEQFF. CDR3 nucleotide sequence: TGTGCCAGCTCACCCCTGACAGGGAACAATGAGCAGTTCTTC.

The J gene is TRBJ1-1, the V gene TRBV10-2; D is undetermined. Germline loops: CDR1 WSHSY, CDR2 SAAADI. With 6 bases removed from V and 2 bases from J, the gap between germline ends came to 13 bases. CDR3 length: 14 residues. CDR3 in DNA: TGCGCCAGCAGAGATCGTCAGACTAACACTGAAGCTTTCTTT. This sequence encodes CASRDRQTNTEAFF.

As regards this clonotype: Germline and junction disagree at one end, which may indicate a read error. The V gene is TRBV5-6, the J gene TRBJ2-1; a possible D gene is TRBD1 (6 bases). The CDR3 spans 16 residues. Germline loops: CDR1 SGHDT, CDR2 YYEEEE. CDR3 amino acids: CARSLTGIGFPVRQFF. CDR3 coding DNA: TGTGCCCGCAGCTTGACAGGCATAGGGTTCCCGGTTCGGCAGTTCTTC.

Note on this clonotype: One end of the junction is discordant with germline, which a read error may explain. The chain has TRBV19 and TRBJ1-2; 7 bases match TRBD1. The CDR3 spans 16 residues. CDR1 LNHDA and CDR2 SQIVND come from the germline V gene (reference sequence). The CDR3 is CASRLGQEKPNYGYIF. The CDR3 DNA sequence: TGTGCCAGTAGGCTCGGACAGGAAAAGCCTAACTATGGCTACATCTTC.

About this clonotype itself: One end of the junction varies from germline; a read error may be responsible. The chain carries TRBV29-1 and TRBJ2-2, with 7 nucleotides matching TRBD1. The CDR3 is made up of 13 amino acids. Germline V gene data show CDR1 as SQVTM and CDR2 as ANQGSEA. CDR3 DNA sequence: TGCAGCGTAGTGACAGGGTTGGACGGGGAGCCGTTTTTT. It encodes CSVVTGLDGEPFF.

As to this clonotype: One end of the junction fails to match germline, which may point to a read error. V usage is TRBV11-2 and J usage is TRBJ2-7; 7 nucleotides align to TRBD2. Germline V gives CDR1 SGHAT, CDR2 FQNNGV. The CDR3 is 16 residues long. The CDR3 DNA reads TGTACCAGCAGCCATTTAAGCGGGAAAGGGGTCTACAAGCAGTACTTC. It specifies CTSSHLSGKGVYKQYF.

A remark on this clonotype: At one of its ends the junction is not consistent with the germline gene, which may arise from a read error. The chain carries TRBV4-2 and TRBJ2-3; D is unresolved. This CDR3 is built from 16 residues. Germline loops: CDR1 LGHNA, CDR2 YNFKEQ. As DNA, the CDR3 is TGTGCCATTAGCCAAGGAGCCATACTTAGCACGGATACGCAGTATTTT. Amino acid sequence: CAISQGAILSTDTQYF.

This clonotype showed up just a few times. A read error may explain this, as a much larger clone is one base away. This rearrangement joins TRBV30 to TRBJ2-1; 13 bases match TRBD2. This CDR3 has 15 amino acids. Germline CDR1 GTSNPN, CDR2 SVGIG (reference sequence). CDR3 amino acids: CVWRRLAGGRHEQFF. In DNA, the CDR3 is TGTGTCTGGAGGCGACTAGCGGGAGGTCGGCATGAGCAGTTCTTC.

The rearrangement links TRBV11-2 to TRBJ2-1; D is uncertain. V was cut by 5 bases and J by 6 bases, with 20 bases left in between. The CDR3 is 16 amino acids. Germline loops: CDR1 SGHAT, CDR2 FQNNGV. The CDR3 protein is CASSPLSPEVTNEQFF. Here the CDR3 DNA reads TGTGCCAGCAGCCCACTAAGCCCCGAGGTTACCAATGAGCAGTTCTTC.

This clonotype was seen a single time. This CDR3 fails to terminate in the conserved phenylalanine or tryptophan, so it likely reflects a read error. The chain carries TRBV29-1 and TRBJ1-1; 8 positions match TRBD1. The CDR3 is made up of 14 amino acids. Unmatched junction bases numbered 12, after V lost 5 bases and J lost 7 bases. Germline CDR1 and CDR2: SQVTM and ANQGSEA. The CDR3 loop is CSVNIRTGSNEAFS. The CDR3, as DNA: TGCAGCGTTAATATCAGGACAGGGAGCAATGAAGCTTTCTCT.

The rearrangement uses TRBV25-1 and TRBJ2-4, with 8 bases aligning to TRBD1. CDR1 and CDR2 (germline): MGHDK, SYGVNS. This CDR3 has 18 residues. V trimming: 5 bases; J trimming: 2 bases; junction bases outside the gene matches: 14. The CDR3 reads CASSNQGASRGTKNIQYF. The CDR3 DNA follows: TGTGCCAGCAGTAACCAGGGGGCTAGCAGGGGGACCAAAAACATTCAGTACTTC.

The V and J genes are TRBV18 and TRBJ1-1, with D unclear. The CDR3 loop spans 15 amino acids. Germline CDR1 reads KGHSH; CDR2 reads LQKENI. Trimming stripped 6 bases from V and 1 base from J, with 15 bases between. CDR3 residues: CASSGFGYQNTEAFF. The CDR3 DNA is TGTGCCAGCTCGGGGTTCGGTTATCAGAACACTGAAGCTTTCTTT.

On this clonotype itself: Since a much larger clone is just one base distant, this may be a read error. V usage is TRBV5-1 and J usage is TRBJ1-1; D ambiguous. Between the trimmed V and J ends, which lost 4 bases and 5 bases, there was a span of 9 bases. This CDR3 spans 12 amino acids. The germline CDR1 and CDR2 sequences are SGHRS and YFSETQ. DNA for the CDR3: TGCGCCAGCAGCAATCCGAAGACTGAAGCTTTCTTT. It translates to CASSNPKTEAFF.

A word on this clonotype: This CDR3 is missing its conserved last phenylalanine or tryptophan, likely due to a read error. J is TRBJ2-7 and V is TRBV30; D possibly corresponds to TRBD2 (7 bases). The length of the CDR3 is 14 residues. Germline-derived CDR1 and CDR2 are GTSNPN and SVGIG (reference sequence). CDR3 DNA: TGTGCTTGGAGTGTAGGGGGGGTGACATACGAGCAGTACATC. This encodes CAWSVGGVTYEQYI.

Note on this clonotype: This may be a read error, as it is one base from a much larger clone. This chain connects TRBV5-4 to TRBJ2-5; no definite D call. Germline V gene sequence: CDR1 SGHNT, CDR2 YYREEE (reference sequence). Deletions cut 0 bases from V and 7 bases from J, with 16 bases between. The CDR3 contains 15 residues. CDR3 region: CASSLEARRPGTQYF. The CDR3, as DNA: TGTGCCAGCAGCTTGGAGGCGCGCAGACCAGGGACCCAGTACTTC.

The count of this clonotype is one. The CDR3 loop is CASSWDRGSSDTQYF. The CDR3 DNA follows: TGTGCCAGCAGCTGGGACAGGGGGAGTTCAGATACGCAGTATTTT. The chain employs TRBV5-5 and TRBJ2-3; 11 nucleotides agree with TRBD1. This CDR3 is built from 15 residues. V was pared by 3 bases and J by 4 bases, with 4 bases of the junction left unmatched. Germline V gives CDR1 SGHKS, CDR2 YYEKEE (reference sequence). The full variable domain, completed using reference TRBV5-5 and TRBJ2-3, is DAGVTQSPTHLIKTRGQQVTLRCSPISGHKSVSWYQQVLGQGPQFIFQYYEKEERGRGNFPDRFSARQFPNYSSELNVNALLLGDSALYLCASSWDRGSSDTQYFGPGTRLTVL.

The chain joins TRBV6-5 to TRBJ2-5; tentatively, D is TRBD1 (5 bases). Germline V CDR1 and CDR2: MNHEY, SVGAGI. This CDR3 region has 15 residues. The germline V and J ends were trimmed by 6 bases and 10 bases, with 24 bases remaining between them. CDR3 in DNA: TGTGCCAGCAGGGTCGTTACAGGCAACCAAGATATCCAGTACTTC. Translating it yields CASRVVTGNQDIQYF.

As to this clonotype: Lacking the conserved final phenylalanine or tryptophan, this CDR3 likely reflects a read error. The CDR3 nucleotides read TGCGCCAGCAGCAAAGACCTGGGATCCTACAATGAGCAGTTCTTA. Its translation: CASSKDLGSYNEQFL. This chain uses TRBV4-2 with TRBJ2-1; D gene unclear. Germline lookup yields CDR1 LGHNA and CDR2 YNFKEQ. This CDR3 is built from 15 residues.

Comments on this clonotype: A clone one base away is much larger, so this may be a read error. V is TRBV5-1 and J is TRBJ2-7, with TRBD2 matching 7 bases. The CDR3 covers 14 residues. The germline CDR1 and CDR2 sequences are SGHRS and YFSETQ. With 7 bases clipped from V and 2 bases from J, the junction kept 9 bases outside the gene matches. CDR3 loop: CASRTSEATYEQYF. In DNA form, the CDR3 reads TGCGCCAGCCGTACTAGCGAAGCGACCTACGAGCAGTACTTC.

Comment on this clonotype: A junction end diverges from the germline sequence, so it may reflect a read error. The chain uses TRBV11-2 and TRBJ2-5, with 9 nucleotides matching TRBD1. The germline V gene encodes CDR1 SGHAT and CDR2 FQNNGV. This CDR3 region has 13 residues. The CDR3 region is CASSVGTGLAQQF. The CDR3 bases are TGTGCCAGCAGCGTGGGGACAGGGTTGGCCCAACAATTC.